The entry below gives a single T cell receptor (beta chain) sequence along with its context. These data belong to a study of blood T cell repertoires in COVID-19. Clones were sequenced by immunoSEQ multiplex PCR, and TCRdb holds only the in-frame ones, with some missing. This sample has roughly 140,000 clones, with approximately 88% found just once. The V gene end was trimmed by 3 bases and the J gene end by 3 bases; junction bases not matched to a gene: 3. CDR1 is LNHDA and CDR2 is SQIVND in the germline V gene (reference sequence). The length of the CDR3 is 16 residues. The sequencing sample was made of peripheral blood. The chain links TRBV19 to TRBJ2-2, with 11 nucleotides matching TRBD1. The sequence derives from a woman aged 45-65 years with acute or convalescent COVID-19. The CDR3 spells CASSIRGQGDTGELFF. The CDR3 DNA sequence: TGTGCCAGTAGTATTAGGGGACAGGGGGACACCGGGGAGCTGTTTTTT.